A selection of T cell receptor beta chains follows, all from one sample in a study of response to subunit inactivated influenza vaccine. TCRdb recomputed calls from the RT-PCR reads with MiXCR, one row per CDR3 protein. The sample includes roughly 630,000 distinct CDR3 sequences, 14% of them seen just once. The sample was PBMCs from blood, taken around two weeks before vaccination. The source is a man aged 50 to 59 who received an inactivated influenza vaccine. CDR3s include the opening cysteine and the closing phenylalanine or tryptophan. A D gene is named only where the DNA matches it firmly. Expanded clones get a size class; other rows say once, few or many, or leave the size out.

V: TRBV6-2/TRBV6-3
D: .
J: TRBJ1-5
size: .
CDR3: CASSYSLTAGSTAINQPQHF
DNA: TGTGCCAGCAGTTACTCTCTAACGGCAGGGAGCACAGCCATAAATCAGCCCCAGCATTTT

V: TRBV20-1
D: TRBD1
J: TRBJ1-6
size: few
CDR3: CSARGRQGAFNSPLHF
DNA: TGCAGTGCTAGAGGGAGACAGGGGGCGTTCAATTCACCCCTCCACTTT

V: TRBV7-9
D: .
J: TRBJ2-7
size: few
CDR3: CASSLGDLRTYEQYF
DNA: TGTGCCAGCAGCTTGGGGGACCTCCGAACCTACGAGCAGTACTTC

V: TRBV7-8
D: .
J: TRBJ2-7
size: .
CDR3: CASSPSHGTYEQYF
DNA: TGTGCCAGCAGCCCCTCCCACGGAACCTACGAGCAGTACTTC

V: TRBV20-1
D: TRBD2
J: TRBJ2-2
size: few
CDR3: CSARGSSGGPGGELFF
DNA: TGCAGTGCTAGGGGAAGCAGCGGGGGTCCTGGGGGGGAGCTGTTTTTT

V: TRBV20-1
D: TRBD2
J: TRBJ2-3
size: few
CDR3: CSASPGLADTDTQYF
DNA: TGCAGTGCTAGCCCGGGCCTAGCGGACACAGATACGCAGTATTTT

V: TRBV6-5
D: TRBD1
J: TRBJ1-1
size: many
CDR3: CASSYGQGGTEAFF
DNA: TGTGCCAGCAGTTACGGACAGGGAGGCACTGAAGCTTTCTTT

V: TRBV29-1
D: .
J: TRBJ1-5
size: .
CDR3: CSVGMGVGNQPQHF
DNA: TGCAGCGTTGGTATGGGGGTAGGTAATCAGCCCCAGCATTTT

V: TRBV7-9
D: .
J: TRBJ2-3
size: .
CDR3: CTSSPRTGGDTQYF
DNA: TGTACCAGCAGCCCGCGGACAGGAGGGGATACGCAGTATTTT

V: TRBV7-9
D: .
J: TRBJ2-2
size: many
CDR3: CASRPRSTGELFF
DNA: TGTGCCAGCAGGCCTAGAAGCACCGGGGAGCTGTTTTTT

V: TRBV20-1
D: TRBD2
J: TRBJ2-1
size: .
CDR3: CSAASGPSYNEQFF
DNA: TGCAGTGCCGCTAGCGGGCCATCCTACAATGAGCAGTTCTTC

V: TRBV12-3/TRBV12-4
D: .
J: TRBJ2-3
size: few
CDR3: CASSLGLAYTDTQYF
DNA: TGTGCCAGCAGTTTAGGTCTCGCTTACACAGATACGCAGTATTTT

V: TRBV4-2
D: .
J: TRBJ2-4
size: .
CDR3: CASSQDFGLAVAKNIQYF
DNA: TGTGCCAGCAGCCAAGATTTTGGATTAGCGGTAGCCAAAAACATTCAGTACTTC

V: TRBV20-1
D: TRBD2
J: TRBJ2-1
size: .
CDR3: CSPQGLAGGPYNEQFF
DNA: TGTTCCCCACAGGGGCTAGCGGGAGGGCCATATAATGAGCAGTTCTTC

V: TRBV4-2
D: TRBD2
J: TRBJ2-3
size: .
CDR3: CASSQGSGTSGDTQYF
DNA: TGTGCCAGCAGCCAAGGGTCCGGGACTAGCGGAGATACGCAGTATTTT

V: TRBV4-3
D: .
J: TRBJ2-6
size: .
CDR3: CASSQVLGAGGANVLTF
DNA: TGCGCCAGCAGCCAAGTACTGGGGGCGGGGGGGGCCAACGTCCTGACTTTC

V: TRBV7-7
D: .
J: TRBJ2-5
size: .
CDR3: CASSLGVFRGGQETQYF
DNA: TGTGCCAGCAGCTTAGGAGTTTTCAGGGGGGGTCAAGAGACCCAGTACTTC

V: TRBV20-1
D: .
J: TRBJ2-3
size: few
CDR3: CSARLGGRNTDTQYF
DNA: TGCAGTGCAAGACTTGGGGGGCGAAACACAGATACGCAGTATTTT

V: TRBV15
D: .
J: TRBJ2-7
size: few
CDR3: CATSRDSRASNYEQYF
DNA: TGTGCCACCAGCAGAGATTCGCGGGCTTCCAACTACGAGCAGTACTTC

V: TRBV15
D: .
J: TRBJ2-7
size: few
CDR3: CATSRDGGPFYEQYF
DNA: TGTGCCACCAGCAGAGATGGGGGGCCGTTCTACGAGCAGTACTTC

V: TRBV28
D: .
J: TRBJ1-2
size: few
CDR3: CASSLPPAVRYGYTF
DNA: TGTGCCAGCAGTCTCCCCCCCGCAGTCCGCTATGGCTACACCTTC

V: TRBV14
D: .
J: TRBJ2-7
size: few
CDR3: CASSFSWIGEQYF
DNA: TGTGCCAGCAGCTTCTCCTGGATAGGCGAGCAGTACTTC

V: TRBV15
D: .
J: TRBJ2-5
size: few
CDR3: CATSGGPSKVVTQYF
DNA: TGTGCCACCAGCGGAGGACCATCAAAGGTGGTGACCCAGTACTTC

V: TRBV11-1
D: TRBD1
J: TRBJ2-5
size: .
CDR3: CASSSSPRQQGYQETQYF
DNA: TGTGCCAGCAGCTCTTCACCAAGACAACAGGGGTACCAAGAGACCCAGTACTTC

V: TRBV7-9
D: .
J: TRBJ1-6
size: few
CDR3: CASSSGQSNSPLHF
DNA: TGTGCCAGCAGCTCAGGACAGTCGAATTCACCCCTCCACTTT

V: TRBV7-2
D: .
J: TRBJ2-7
size: many
CDR3: CASSLDGTAQEQYF
DNA: TGTGCCAGCAGCTTAGACGGGACTGCCCAAGAGCAGTACTTC

V: TRBV5-1
D: .
J: TRBJ2-1
size: few
CDR3: CASSPGRGLTYNEQFF
DNA: TGCGCCAGCAGCCCGGGGCGGGGGCTCACCTACAATGAGCAGTTCTTC

V: TRBV20-1
D: TRBD2
J: TRBJ2-3
size: few
CDR3: CSARTSRGGTTDTQYF
DNA: TGCAGTGCTAGAACCTCACGGGGGGGAACCACAGATACGCAGTATTTT

V: TRBV7-2
D: .
J: TRBJ2-2
size: few
CDR3: CASRPPGLSTGELFF
DNA: TGTGCCAGCAGGCCTCCGGGACTCTCCACCGGGGAGCTGTTTTTT

V: TRBV12-3/TRBV12-4
D: .
J: TRBJ2-7
size: few
CDR3: CASRSQRALGEQYF
DNA: TGTGCCAGCAGATCGCAGAGGGCCCTAGGGGAGCAGTACTTC

V: TRBV20-1
D: .
J: TRBJ2-4
size: few
CDR3: CSARDQLAKNIQYF
DNA: TGCAGTGCTAGAGATCAACTAGCCAAAAACATTCAGTACTTC

V: TRBV20-1
D: .
J: TRBJ2-7
size: many
CDR3: CSARDRIGWYEQYF
DNA: TGCAGTGCTAGAGATCGAATAGGGTGGTACGAGCAGTACTTC

V: TRBV28
D: TRBD1
J: TRBJ2-7
size: few
CDR3: CASSSLQGGTYEQYF
DNA: TGTGCCAGCAGTTCTCTACAGGGGGGAACCTACGAGCAGTACTTC

V: TRBV12-3/TRBV12-4
D: .
J: TRBJ2-1
size: many
CDR3: CASSLVPTNEQFF
DNA: TGTGCCAGCAGTTTAGTTCCGACAAATGAGCAGTTCTTC

V: TRBV28
D: .
J: TRBJ2-4
size: .
CDR3: CASSPTTNRELAKNIQYF
DNA: TGTGCCAGCAGTCCGACAACGAACAGGGAACTAGCCAAAAACATTCAGTACTTC

V: TRBV9
D: .
J: TRBJ2-7
size: .
CDR3: CASSVVRDTYEQYF
DNA: TGTGCCAGCAGCGTAGTTAGGGACACCTACGAGCAGTACTTC

V: TRBV6-2/TRBV6-3
D: TRBD2
J: TRBJ2-3
size: .
CDR3: CASSLAGAEYTQYF
DNA: TGTGCCAGCAGTTTAGCGGGGGCCGAATATACGCAGTATTTT

V: TRBV27
D: .
J: TRBJ1-5
size: .
CDR3: CASSPREGQPQHF
DNA: TGTGCCAGCAGCCCTCGCGAGGGTCAGCCCCAGCATTTT

V: TRBV3-1
D: .
J: TRBJ2-1
size: many
CDR3: CASSQRRGSYNEQFF
DNA: TGTGCCAGCAGCCAGCGCAGGGGCTCCTACAATGAGCAGTTCTTC

V: TRBV28
D: .
J: TRBJ2-7
size: .
CDR3: CASSLRQIGQYF
DNA: TGTGCCAGCAGTCTCCGACAGATTGGGCAGTACTTC

V: TRBV4-2
D: TRBD2
J: TRBJ2-3
size: .
CDR3: CASSQTATSGSGDTQYF
DNA: TGTGCCAGCAGCCAAACTGCTACTAGCGGGAGTGGGGATACGCAGTATTTT

V: TRBV2
D: .
J: TRBJ2-7
size: few
CDR3: CASSESLSYEQYF
DNA: TGTGCCAGCAGTGAATCCCTGTCCTACGAGCAGTACTTC

V: TRBV4-2
D: .
J: TRBJ2-1
size: .
CDR3: CASSPLSVRVYNEQFF
DNA: TGTGCCAGCAGCCCCCTATCTGTGCGGGTCTACAATGAGCAGTTCTTC

V: TRBV4-3
D: TRBD1
J: TRBJ2-2
size: .
CDR3: CASSRTTGDGELFF
DNA: TGCGCCAGCAGCCGAACTACAGGGGACGGGGAGCTGTTTTTT

V: TRBV20-1
D: .
J: TRBJ2-7
size: many
CDR3: CSARGVGGQYF
DNA: TGCAGTGCTAGAGGGGTCGGAGGGCAGTACTTC

V: TRBV11-2
D: .
J: TRBJ1-6
size: .
CDR3: CASSLERGRNSPLHF
DNA: TGTGCCAGCAGCTTAGAGCGGGGCAGGAATTCACCCCTCCACTTT

V: TRBV20-1
D: .
J: TRBJ2-1
size: .
CDR3: CSASQARGLNEQFF
DNA: TGCAGTGCTAGTCAGGCAAGGGGGTTGAATGAGCAGTTCTTC

V: TRBV12-3/TRBV12-4
D: .
J: TRBJ2-2
size: .
CDR3: CASSPQMTGELFF
DNA: TGTGCCAGCAGTCCCCAAATGACCGGGGAGCTGTTTTTT

V: TRBV6-1
D: TRBD1
J: TRBJ2-2
size: many
CDR3: CASSNGQGTGELFF
DNA: TGTGCCAGCAGTAATGGACAGGGAACCGGGGAGCTGTTTTTT

V: TRBV20-1
D: .
J: TRBJ2-3
size: few
CDR3: CSARQGPDTQYF
DNA: TGCAGTGCTAGACAGGGGCCAGATACGCAGTATTTT

V: TRBV6-2/TRBV6-3
D: TRBD2
J: TRBJ2-1
size: .
CDR3: CASSPLTSDEQFF
DNA: TGTGCCAGCAGTCCACTCACTAGCGATGAGCAGTTCTTC

V: TRBV30
D: .
J: TRBJ2-4
size: few
CDR3: CAWNPPGNIQYF
DNA: TGTGCCTGGAACCCCCCGGGAAACATTCAGTACTTC